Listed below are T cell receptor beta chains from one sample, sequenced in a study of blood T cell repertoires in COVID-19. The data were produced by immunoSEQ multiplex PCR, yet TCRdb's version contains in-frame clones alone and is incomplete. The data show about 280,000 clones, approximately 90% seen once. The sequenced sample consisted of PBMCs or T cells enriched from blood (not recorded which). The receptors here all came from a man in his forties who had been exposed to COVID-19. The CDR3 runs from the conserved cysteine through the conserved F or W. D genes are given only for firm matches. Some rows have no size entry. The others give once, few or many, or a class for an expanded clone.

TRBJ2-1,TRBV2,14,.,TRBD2,TGTGCCAGCAGCCTGACTAGCGGGAACAATGAGCAGTTCTTC,CASSLTSGNNEQFF
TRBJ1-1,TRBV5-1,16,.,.,TGCGCCAGCAGCTTCGGGACACTTTACTTGAACACTGAAGCTTTCTTT,CASSFGTLYLNTEAFF
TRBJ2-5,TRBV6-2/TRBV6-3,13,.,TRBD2,TGTGCCAGCAGTTCTGGGGGGGTCGAGACCCAGTACTTC,CASSSGGVETQYF
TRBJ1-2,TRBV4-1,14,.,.,TGCGCCAGCAGCCAATTGCTGGACAGCTATGGCTACACCTTC,CASSQLLDSYGYTF
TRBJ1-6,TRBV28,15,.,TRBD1,TGTGCCAGCAGACTAACCGGGACAGATAATTCACCCCTCCACTTT,CASRLTGTDNSPLHF
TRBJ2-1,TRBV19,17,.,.,TGTGCCAGTAGCCCCCCTCTCGCCCATAGCTCCTACAATGAGCAGTTCTTC,CASSPPLAHSSYNEQFF
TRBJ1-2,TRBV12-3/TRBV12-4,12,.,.,TGTGCCAGCAGTCCCCCGGGGGGTGGCTACACCTTC,CASSPPGGGYTF
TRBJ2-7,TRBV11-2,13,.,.,TGTGCCAGCAGCTTAGGTGCGGGATGGGAGCAGTACTTC,CASSLGAGWEQYF
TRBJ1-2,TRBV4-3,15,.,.,TGCGCCAGCAGCCAAGGTACGTCGGGGTACTATGGCTACACCTTC,CASSQGTSGYYGYTF
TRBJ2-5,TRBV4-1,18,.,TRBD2,TGCGCCAGCAGCCATGGACTAGCGGGAGTACCCTACCAAGAGACCCAGTACTTC,CASSHGLAGVPYQETQYF
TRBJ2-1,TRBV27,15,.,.,TGTGCCAGCAGTTTTCACCGGGGCCTAGCGTTCGAGCAGTTCTTC,CASSFHRGLAFEQFF
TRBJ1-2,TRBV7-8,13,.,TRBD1,TGTGCCAGCAGCTACGGACAGGGGGCGGGCTACACCTTC,CASSYGQGAGYTF
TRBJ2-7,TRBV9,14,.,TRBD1,TGTGCCAGCAGCAAGTGGACAGGGCCCGCCGAGCAGTACTTC,CASSKWTGPAEQYF
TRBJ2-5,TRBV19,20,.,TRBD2,TGTGCCAGTAGTCAGGGACCCTGGACCCTAGCGGGAGGGCCGTTGGAGACCCAGTACTTC,CASSQGPWTLAGGPLETQYF
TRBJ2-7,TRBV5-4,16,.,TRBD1,TGTGCCAGCAGCGGCGGATCCGGGACAGGGGACAACGAGCAGTACTTC,CASSGGSGTGDNEQYF
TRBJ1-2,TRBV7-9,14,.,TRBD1,TGTGCCAGCACCGAGGGGTTAGGGGGCCAGGGCTACACCTTC,CASTEGLGGQGYTF
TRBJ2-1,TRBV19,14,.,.,TGTGCCAGTAGCGGGAGTACAGCATACAATGAGCAGTTCTTC,CASSGSTAYNEQFF
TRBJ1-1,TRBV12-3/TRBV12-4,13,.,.,TGTGCCAGCAGTTTAACAGGGAACACTGAAGCTTTCTTT,CASSLTGNTEAFF
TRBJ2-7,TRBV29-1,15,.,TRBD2,TGCAGCGTCATAGGACTAGCGGGAGTTTCCTACGAGCAGTACTTC,CSVIGLAGVSYEQYF
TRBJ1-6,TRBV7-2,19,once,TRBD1,TGTGCCAGCAGCTTAAGACCCTTACATTGGACAGGGGAAAATTCACCCCTCCACTTT,CASSLRPLHWTGENSPLHF
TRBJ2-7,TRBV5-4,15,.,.,TGTGCCAGCAGCTTGGGCATTTCCGGGGCCTACGAGCAGTACTTC,CASSLGISGAYEQYF
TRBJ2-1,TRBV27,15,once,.,TGTGCCAGCACCCCAGGGATCAGCTCCTACAATGAGCAGTTCTTC,CASTPGISSYNEQFF
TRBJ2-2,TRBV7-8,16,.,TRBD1,TGTGCCAGCAGCTTAGTGAGGACAGGGGGGACCGGGGAGCTGTTTTTT,CASSLVRTGGTGELFF
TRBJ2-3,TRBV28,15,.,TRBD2,TGTGCCAGCAGCCTTAGCGGGACATCCACAGATACGCAGTATTTT,CASSLSGTSTDTQYF
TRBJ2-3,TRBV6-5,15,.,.,TGTGCCAGCAGTTCGGCGCTGACAAGCTCAGATACGCAGTATTTT,CASSSALTSSDTQYF
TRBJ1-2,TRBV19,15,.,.,TGTGCCAGTAGTATAGACTCGGGAAGGCGATATGGCTACACCTTC,CASSIDSGRRYGYTF
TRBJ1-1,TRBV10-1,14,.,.,TGCGCCAGCAGTGAGGGACAGATGAACACTGAAGCTTTCTTT,CASSEGQMNTEAFF
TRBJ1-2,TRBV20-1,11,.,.,TGCAGTGGGCTTTTCGGGGTTGGCTACACCTTC,CSGLFGVGYTF
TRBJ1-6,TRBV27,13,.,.,TGTGCCAGCAGTTTATCCCCTCGTTCACCCCTCCACTTT,CASSLSPRSPLHF
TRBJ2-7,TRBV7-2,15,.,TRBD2,TGTGCCAGCAGACGAACTAGCGGGATCTCCTACGAGCAGTACTTC,CASRRTSGISYEQYF
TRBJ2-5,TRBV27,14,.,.,TGTGCCAGCAGTTTAACCCTAGCTCGTGAGACCCAGTACTTC,CASSLTLARETQYF
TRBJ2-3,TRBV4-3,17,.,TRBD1,TGCGCCAGCAGCCAAGACTACAGGGGATTTAGCACAGATACGCAGTATTTT,CASSQDYRGFSTDTQYF
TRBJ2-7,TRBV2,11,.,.,TGTGCCAGCAGGGCCTCCTACGAGCAGTACTTC,CASRASYEQYF
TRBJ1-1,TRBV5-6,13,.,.,TGTGCCAGCAGCTCAGGACAGAACACTGAAGCTTTCTTT,CASSSGQNTEAFF
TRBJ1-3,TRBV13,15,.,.,TGTGCCAGCAGTTCCAGGGGTACGTCTGGAAACACCATATATTTT,CASSSRGTSGNTIYF
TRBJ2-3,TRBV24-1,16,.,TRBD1,TGTGCCACCAGTGATACCGGGACAGGGTTCACAGATACGCAGTATTTT,CATSDTGTGFTDTQYF
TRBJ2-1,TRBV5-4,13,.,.,TGTGCCAGCACCCGGCAGGGGCGGAATGAGCAGTTCTTC,CASTRQGRNEQFF
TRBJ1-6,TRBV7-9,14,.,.,TGTGCCAGCAGTAGAACAACAGAGGGTTCACCCCTCCACTTT,CASSRTTEGSPLHF
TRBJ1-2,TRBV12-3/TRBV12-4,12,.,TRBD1,TGTGCCAGCAGTTGGACAGGGGCTGGCTACACCTTC,CASSWTGAGYTF
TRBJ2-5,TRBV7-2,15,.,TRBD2,TGTGCCAGCAGCGGAGGACTAGCGGGAGGAGAGACCCAGTACTTC,CASSGGLAGGETQYF
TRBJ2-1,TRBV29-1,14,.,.,TGCAGCGTTAAGGGGGAGAGTTCCTACAATGAGCAGTTCTTC,CSVKGESSYNEQFF
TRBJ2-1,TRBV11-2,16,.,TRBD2,TGTGCCAGCAGCTTCTTCCGGACTAGCGAGAGTTGTGAGCAGTTCTTC,CASSFFRTSESCEQFF
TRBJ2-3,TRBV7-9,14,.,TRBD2,TGTGCCAGCTGGGATCTAGCGGGACCAGATACGCAGTATTTT,CASWDLAGPDTQYF
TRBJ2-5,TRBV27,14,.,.,TGTGCCAGCCGCCCCGCTAGGGGTAGGGAGACCCAGTACTTC,CASRPARGRETQYF
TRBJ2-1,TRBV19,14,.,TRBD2,TGTGCCAGTAGTACTAGCGGGAGCTACAATGAGCAGTTCTTC,CASSTSGSYNEQFF
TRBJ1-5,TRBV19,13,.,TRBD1,TGTGCCAGTAGCCGGACAGGGGGAAAGCCCCAGCATTTT,CASSRTGGKPQHF
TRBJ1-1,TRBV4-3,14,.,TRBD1,TGCGCCAGCCAATTGGACAGGGAGAACACTGAAGCTTTCTTT,CASQLDRENTEAFF